This is a list of T cell receptor beta chains from one sample in a study of persistence of HIV-infected CD4 T cells. Their cognate antigens are unknown. Assay: immunoSEQ multiplex PCR; the TCRdb copy retains only in-frame clones and omits some. The sample consists of tens of thousands of clones, roughly 82% of them appearing once. The material sequenced was CD4+ T cells sorted from PBMCs after roughly 17-hour stimulation, taken from a patient who received antiretroviral therapy. These receptor sequences come from an adult woman with HIV who was CMV-seropositive. The CDR3 runs from the conserved cysteine through the conserved F or W. Each record gives: V gene, D gene, CDR3 protein. The D gene is left open where the match is weak.

V gene: TRBV7-3
D gene: TRBD1
CDR3 protein: CASSEQGAAGELFF

V gene: TRBV4-1
D gene: NA
CDR3 protein: CASSRDVSLMSMGYTF

V gene: TRBV6-1
D gene: NA
CDR3 protein: CASSGSLGYTF

V gene: TRBV2
D gene: NA
CDR3 protein: CASSEGMGTDTQYF

V gene: TRBV29-1
D gene: TRBD1
CDR3 protein: CSVVPLDRAGYTF

V gene: TRBV5-1
D gene: NA
CDR3 protein: CASSFGTPSSTDTQYF

V gene: TRBV21-1
D gene: NA
CDR3 protein: CASSKPFSYEQYF

V gene: TRBV2
D gene: NA
CDR3 protein: CASSALQAIASPLHF

V gene: TRBV18
D gene: NA
CDR3 protein: CASSPTVGFSGELFF

V gene: TRBV3-1/TRBV3-2
D gene: NA
CDR3 protein: CASSHTDNYGYTF

V gene: TRBV15
D gene: TRBD1
CDR3 protein: CATSRIGGTGDDEQFF

V gene: TRBV5-1
D gene: NA
CDR3 protein: CASSLSEPSYEQYF

V gene: TRBV5-1
D gene: NA
CDR3 protein: CASNPSGPDTDTQYF

V gene: TRBV7-9
D gene: NA
CDR3 protein: CASSLIGRGQETQYF

V gene: TRBV28
D gene: NA
CDR3 protein: CASRGGGDTEAFF

V gene: TRBV3-1/TRBV3-2
D gene: NA
CDR3 protein: CASSGARGYTF

V gene: TRBV7-9
D gene: TRBD1
CDR3 protein: CASRSPRDRGYEQYF

V gene: TRBV11-3
D gene: NA
CDR3 protein: CASSPGQTLYGYTF

V gene: TRBV9
D gene: NA
CDR3 protein: CASSPQPVSVGYTF

V gene: TRBV9
D gene: NA
CDR3 protein: CASSVGEGSNQPQHF

V gene: TRBV3-1/TRBV3-2
D gene: NA
CDR3 protein: CASSQLLRGAAGANVLTF

V gene: TRBV2
D gene: TRBD1
CDR3 protein: CASSRGQVNIQYF

V gene: TRBV5-1
D gene: NA
CDR3 protein: CASSLRRGSPLHF